A single sample is the source of the 15 T cell receptor beta chains below, sequenced in a study of T cell responses to AZD1222 COVID-19 vaccine. Data came from immunoSEQ multiplex PCR; TCRdb stores just in-frame clones and leaves some out. The repertoire holds around 190,000 clones, with approximately 94% as singletons. The specimen was peripheral blood, collected 28 days after the second AZD1222 dose. These receptors were obtained from an adult who received the AZD1222 COVID-19 vaccine.

V is TRBV18 and J is TRBJ1-6; the D gene is possibly TRBD1 (6 bases). The CDR3 loop spans 14 amino acids. The germline V gene encodes CDR1 KGHSH and CDR2 LQKENI. V lost 5 bases to trimming and J lost 8 bases, with 13 bases between them. The chain's CDR3 is CASSGDIGDSPLHF. The CDR3 DNA reads TGTGCCAGCTCAGGGGACATAGGGGATTCACCCCTCCACTTT.

The chain recombines TRBV4-1 with TRBJ2-7; the D call may be TRBD1 or TRBD2 (5 bases each). Germline CDR1 MGHRA, CDR2 YSYEKL. The CDR3 loop spans 13 amino acids. Trimming left V 1 base short and J 5 bases short, with 9 bases between. The DNA of the CDR3 is TGCGCCAGCAGCCAAGTCGGGGCAGACGAGCAGTACTTC. Amino acids: CASSQVGADEQYF.

This chain uses TRBV10-3 with TRBJ2-3; D gene ambiguous. The CDR3 has 14 residues. Germline values: CDR1 ENHRY, CDR2 SYGVKD. The V and J ends lost 4 bases and 4 bases respectively, with 12 bases between them. The CDR3 nucleotides read TGTGCCATCAGTGTTGGCCAGAGCCCAGATACGCAGTATTTT. Protein product: CAISVGQSPDTQYF.

The J gene is TRBJ2-3, the V gene TRBV15; no reliable D call. This CDR3 spans 11 amino acids. The V end lost 1 base, the J end lost 9 bases, and 5 bases lay between the germline ends. Germline V gene lookup returns CDR1 LNHNV and CDR2 YYDKDF (reference sequence). CDR3 DNA: TGTGCCACCAGCAGAGGGGCAACGCAGTATTTT. Translated: CATSRGATQYF.

This clone has only one observation. The rearrangement joins TRBV6-5 to TRBJ2-2, with TRBD2 identical over 11 bases. The CDR3 consists of 14 residues. Germline V gene data show CDR1 as MNHEY and CDR2 as SVGAGI. J gave up 3 bases and V 11 bases, and 5 bases lay outside the gene matches. The CDR3 here is CAALAGGYTGELFF. The CDR3 nucleotides are TGTGCCGCCCTAGCGGGGGGCTACACCGGGGAGCTGTTTTTT.

The J gene is TRBJ1-5, the V gene TRBV15; possibly TRBD1 for D (5 bases). The CDR3 extends over 16 amino acids. V was shortened by 0 bases and J by 9 bases, with 18 bases between the two germline ends. Germline values: CDR1 LNHNV, CDR2 YYDKDF (reference sequence). The CDR3 is CATSRDTGDPPPPQHF. In DNA, the CDR3 is TGTGCCACCAGCAGAGACACAGGCGACCCCCCCCCGCCCCAGCATTTT. The variable domain in full, with the rest retrieved from reference TRBV15 and TRBJ1-5, is DAMVIQNPRYQVTQFGKPVTLSCSQTLNHNVMYWYQQKSSQAPKLLFHYYDKDFNNEADTPDNFQSRRPNTSFCFLDIRSPGLGDTAMYLCATSRDTGDPPPPQHFGDGTRLSIL.

The chain has TRBV4-3 and TRBJ1-1; unclear D gene. V lost 0 bases to trimming and J lost 1 base, with 9 bases between them. Germline V gives CDR1 LGHNA, CDR2 YSLEER. The CDR3 runs 15 residues. The CDR3 DNA is TGCGCCAGCAGCCAAGACAGGTTGTCGAACACTGAAGCTTTCTTT. This translates into CASSQDRLSNTEAFF.

The J gene is TRBJ2-5, the V gene TRBV24-1; D not certain. The CDR3 totals 13 residues. Trimming removed 4 bases from V and 5 bases from J, with 10 bases in between. Germline lookup yields CDR1 KGHDR and CDR2 SFDVKD. CDR3 amino acids: CATSDGQIETQYF. The DNA of the CDR3 is TGTGCCACCAGTGACGGCCAGATTGAGACCCAGTACTTC.

This clone turned up a few times. The V call is TRBV2, the J call TRBJ1-6; 8 nucleotides align to TRBD1. The V and J ends lost 6 bases and 4 bases, in that order; junction bases with no gene match: 2. The CDR3 is made up of 14 amino acids. CDR1 SNHLY and CDR2 FYNNEI come from the germline V gene. CDR3 sequence: CASRRTGYNSPLHF. CDR3 nucleotide sequence: TGTGCCAGCAGGAGGACAGGGTATAATTCACCCCTCCACTTT.

This chain uses TRBV27 with TRBJ2-3, with D unclear. Trimming shortened V by 5 bases and J by 3 bases, and 6 bases separated the two germline ends. The CDR3 contains 12 residues. CDR1 and CDR2 from the germline V gene are MNHEY and SMNVEV (reference sequence). The CDR3 bases are TGTGCCAGCAGTGCCCGTACAGATACGCAGTATTTT. Translation: CASSARTDTQYF.

The chain couples TRBV28 to TRBJ1-1; TRBD1 is a possible D gene (6 bases). The V gene's germline CDR1 is MDHEN and CDR2 SYDVKM. The V end was cut by 6 bases, the J end by 0 bases, with 14 bases between. This CDR3 has 15 residues. For the CDR3, the DNA is TGTGCCAGCAGAGATTCAGGGGTAGTGAACACTGAAGCTTTCTTT. This translates into CASRDSGVVNTEAFF.

The V and J genes are TRBV9 and TRBJ1-1; D is uncertain. Trimming took off 0 bases at V and 1 base at J, with 7 bases between the two ends. The CDR3 spans 14 residues. Looked up from germline, CDR1 is SGDLS and CDR2 is YYNGEE. The CDR3 reads CASSVGEANTEAFF. DNA for the CDR3: TGTGCCAGCAGCGTAGGGGAGGCGAACACTGAAGCTTTCTTT.

The chain recombines TRBV12-3 or TRBV12-4 with TRBJ2-7, with D perhaps matching TRBD1 (5 bases). This CDR3 comprises 11 residues. Between the trimmed V and J ends, which lost 8 bases and 2 bases, there was a span of 7 bases. CDR3 in amino acids: CASAGTYEQYF. CDR3 DNA: TGTGCCAGCGCAGGGACCTACGAGCAGTACTTC.

The chain employs TRBV5-1 and TRBJ1-5, with no clear D. The CDR3 consists of 15 residues. Per the germline V gene, CDR1 is SGHRS and CDR2 is YFSETQ. V was clipped by 1 base and J by 2 bases, with 10 bases between them. CDR3 DNA sequence: TGCGCCAGCAGCTTGATCCCCGGCCGCAATCAGCCCCAGCATTTT. Amino acid sequence: CASSLIPGRNQPQHF. The full variable domain, its missing parts supplied by reference TRBV5-1 and TRBJ1-5, is KAGVTQTPRYLIKTRGQQVTLSCSPISGHRSVSWYQQTPGQGLQFLFEYFSETQRNKGNFPGRFSGRQFSNSRSEMNVSTLELGDSALYLCASSLIPGRNQPQHFGDGTRLSIL.

This clone was observed a single time. The J gene is TRBJ2-5, the V gene TRBV7-9, with no clear D. Looked up from germline, CDR1 is SEHNR and CDR2 is FQNEAQ (reference sequence). This CDR3 spans 15 amino acids. The ends were cut back, 1 base at V and 1 base at J, with 10 bases in the middle. CDR3 coding DNA: TGTGCCAGCAGCTTAGTTTGGTTTTTCCAAGAGACCCAGTACTTC. Protein: CASSLVWFFQETQYF.